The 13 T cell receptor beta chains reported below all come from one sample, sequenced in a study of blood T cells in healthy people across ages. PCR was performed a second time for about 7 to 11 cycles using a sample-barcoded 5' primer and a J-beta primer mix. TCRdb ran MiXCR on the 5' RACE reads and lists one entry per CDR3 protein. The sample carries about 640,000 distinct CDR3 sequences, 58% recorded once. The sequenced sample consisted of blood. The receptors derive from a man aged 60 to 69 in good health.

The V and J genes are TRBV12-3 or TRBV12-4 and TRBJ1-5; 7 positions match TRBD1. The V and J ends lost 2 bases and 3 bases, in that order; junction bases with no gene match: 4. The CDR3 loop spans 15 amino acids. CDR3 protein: CASSLSDRVNQPQHF. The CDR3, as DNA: TGTGCCAGCAGTTTAAGCGACAGGGTCAATCAGCCCCAGCATTTT.

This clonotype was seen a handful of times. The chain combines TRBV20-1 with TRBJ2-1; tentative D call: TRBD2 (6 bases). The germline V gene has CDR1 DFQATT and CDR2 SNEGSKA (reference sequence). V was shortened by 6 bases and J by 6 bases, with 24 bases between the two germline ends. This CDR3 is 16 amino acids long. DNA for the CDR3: TGCAGTGCCGATGCTTTTAGCGGACGAGGGGTCAATGAGCAGTTCTTC. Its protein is CSADAFSGRGVNEQFF.

This CDR3 reads CASSQTPNDAKNIQYF. The CDR3 DNA reads TGCGCCAGCAGCCAAACACCGAACGACGCCAAAAACATTCAGTACTTC. The V and J genes are TRBV5-1 and TRBJ2-4, with D hard to call. The CDR3 is 16 residues long. Germline V lookup: CDR1 SGHRS, CDR2 YFSETQ. Trimming pared 4 bases from V and 1 base from J, leaving 15 bases between.

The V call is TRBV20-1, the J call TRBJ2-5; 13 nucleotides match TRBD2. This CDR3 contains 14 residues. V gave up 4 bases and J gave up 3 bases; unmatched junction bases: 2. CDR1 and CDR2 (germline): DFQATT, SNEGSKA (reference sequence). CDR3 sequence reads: CSAMGLAGKETQYF. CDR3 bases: TGCAGTGCTATGGGACTAGCGGGGAAAGAGACCCAGTACTTC.

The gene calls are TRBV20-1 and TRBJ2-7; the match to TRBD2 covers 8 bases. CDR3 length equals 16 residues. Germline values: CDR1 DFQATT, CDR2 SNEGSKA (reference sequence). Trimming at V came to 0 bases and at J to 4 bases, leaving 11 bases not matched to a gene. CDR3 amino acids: CSARERGGPSTYEQYF. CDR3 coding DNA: TGCAGTGCTAGAGAACGGGGGGGGCCGAGCACGTACGAGCAGTACTTC.

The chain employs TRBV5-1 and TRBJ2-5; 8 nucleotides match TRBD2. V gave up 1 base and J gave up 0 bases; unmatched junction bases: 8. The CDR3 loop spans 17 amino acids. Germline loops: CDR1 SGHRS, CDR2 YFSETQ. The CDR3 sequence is CASSLRSLAGNQETQYF. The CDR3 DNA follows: TGCGCCAGCAGCTTGAGATCGCTAGCGGGCAACCAAGAGACCCAGTACTTC.

The DNA for the CDR3 is TGCAGCGTTTCCCAGGGCAGCACCGGGGAGCTGTTTTTT. It codes for CSVSQGSTGELFF. The chain combines TRBV29-1 with TRBJ2-2; D may be TRBD1 (5 bases). The CDR3 is 13 residues long. Germline V gene data show CDR1 as SQVTM and CDR2 as ANQGSEA. V lost 5 bases, J lost 4 bases, and 11 bases lay in between.

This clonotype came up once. CDR3 protein: CATSDGGYDEQFF. The CDR3 region has the DNA TGTGCCACCAGTGACGGTGGGTACGATGAGCAGTTCTTC. The chain carries TRBV24-1 and TRBJ2-1; D not certain. Looked up from germline, CDR1 is KGHDR and CDR2 is SFDVKD. The CDR3 runs to 13 residues. Trimming pared 4 bases from V and 8 bases from J, leaving 11 bases between.

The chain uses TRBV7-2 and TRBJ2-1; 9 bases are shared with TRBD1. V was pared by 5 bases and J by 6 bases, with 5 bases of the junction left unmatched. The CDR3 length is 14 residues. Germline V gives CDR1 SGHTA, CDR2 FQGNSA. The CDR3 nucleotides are TGTACCAGCAGCCCGGGACAGGGACCCAATGAGCAGTTCTTC. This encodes CTSSPGQGPNEQFF.

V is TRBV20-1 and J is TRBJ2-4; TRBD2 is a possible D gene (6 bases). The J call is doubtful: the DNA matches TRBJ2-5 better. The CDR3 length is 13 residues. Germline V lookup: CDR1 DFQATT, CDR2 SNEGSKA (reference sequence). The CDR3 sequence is CSARGVAVETQYF. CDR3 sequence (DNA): TGCAGTGCTAGAGGAGTAGCGGTCGAGACCCAGTACTTC.

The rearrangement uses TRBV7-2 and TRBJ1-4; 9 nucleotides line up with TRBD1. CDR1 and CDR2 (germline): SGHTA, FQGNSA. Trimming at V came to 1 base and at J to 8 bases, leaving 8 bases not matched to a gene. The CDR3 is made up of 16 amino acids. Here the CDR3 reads CASSLGGTGLGEKLFF. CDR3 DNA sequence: TGTGCCAGCAGCTTAGGAGGGACAGGGTTGGGAGAAAAACTGTTTTTT.

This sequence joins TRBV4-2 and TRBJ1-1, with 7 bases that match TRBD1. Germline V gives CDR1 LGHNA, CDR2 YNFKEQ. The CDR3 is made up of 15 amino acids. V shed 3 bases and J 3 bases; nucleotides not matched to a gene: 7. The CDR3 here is CASSHGGQGDTEAFF. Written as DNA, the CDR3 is TGTGCCAGCAGCCATGGAGGCCAGGGGGACACTGAAGCTTTCTTT.

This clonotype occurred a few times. In DNA, the CDR3 is TGCAGTGCTTCCGACGCTTCTGGGGCCAACGTCCTGACTTTC. Protein product: CSASDASGANVLTF. The V gene is TRBV20-1, the J gene TRBJ2-6; D not certain. Trimming pared 5 bases from V and 1 base from J, leaving 9 bases between. This CDR3 has 14 amino acids. Germline CDR1 DFQATT, CDR2 SNEGSKA (reference sequence).